What follows are 14 T cell receptor beta chains derived from one specimen sequenced in a study of T cells in Graves' hyperthyroidism and ophthalmopathy. RNA transcripts served as the template for amplifying TCR beta CDR3 regions. An initial round of RT-PCR targeting the TCR CDR3 relied on the HTBI primer set. MiXCR was run by TCRdb on the multiplex PCR reads, yielding one entry per CDR3 protein. The data show fewer than 650,000 distinct CDR3 sequences, approximately 15% seen once. The sequenced sample was blood. All receptors come from a young woman with Graves' ophthalmopathy.

This clonotype was seen repeatedly, ten times or more. The V and J genes are TRBV20-1 and TRBJ2-1; 8 bases align to TRBD2. This CDR3 is built from 14 residues. The germline V gene encodes CDR1 DFQATT and CDR2 SNEGSKA (reference sequence). Unmatched junction bases numbered 6, after V lost 0 bases and J lost 8 bases. The CDR3 bases are TGCAGTGCTAGAGATACTAGCGGAGAGGATGAGCAGTTCTTC. Amino acid sequence: CSARDTSGEDEQFF.

This clonotype was seen only a few times. The chain combines TRBV6-5 with TRBJ1-5; TRBD1 matches at 9 bases. This CDR3 is 18 amino acids long. Trimming cost V 9 bases and J 2 bases; bases outside gene matches: 17. Germline CDR1 MNHEY, CDR2 SVGAGI. The CDR3 DNA reads as TGTGCCAGTCCAGTTACCCGGACAGGGGCTTGGTGCAATCAGCCCCAGCATTTT. Protein product: CASPVTRTGAWCNQPQHF.

As for this clonotype: Germline is not matched at one junction end, which may reflect a read error. J is TRBJ2-4 and V is TRBV29-1; D tentatively fits TRBD1 or TRBD2 (5 bases each). Germline loops: CDR1 SQVTM, CDR2 ANQGSEA. The CDR3 length is 13 residues. The CDR3 region has the DNA TGCAGCGTTGAGGGTGGGGGTATAAACACTCAGTACTTC. Protein sequence: CSVEGGGINTQYF.

This clonotype showed up many times. This chain connects TRBV11-3 to TRBJ2-3; D possibly corresponds to TRBD2 (5 bases). V was pared by 3 bases and J by 3 bases, with 10 bases between. The germline CDR1 and CDR2 sequences are SGHNT and YENEEA. The CDR3 totals 14 residues. The CDR3 is CASSLRWETDTQYF. The CDR3 DNA is TGTGCCAGCAGCTTGCGTTGGGAGACAGATACGCAGTATTTT.

This clonotype came up many times. The genes are TRBV11-3 and TRBJ2-5; D uncertain. The V end lost 1 base, the J end lost 2 bases, and 5 bases lay between the germline ends. This CDR3 has 13 amino acids. In germline, CDR1 is SGHNT, CDR2 YENEEA. The CDR3 sequence: CASSLVTQETQYF. In nucleotides, the CDR3 is TGTGCCAGCAGCTTAGTGACGCAAGAGACCCAGTACTTC.

The V call is TRBV27, the J call TRBJ2-3; D possibly corresponds to TRBD2 (6 bases). The ends were cut back, 6 bases at V and 8 bases at J, with 15 bases in the middle. The germline V gene encodes CDR1 MNHEY and CDR2 SMNVEV (reference sequence). This CDR3 is built from 13 residues. The CDR3: CASRPSLGGTQYF. The CDR3 DNA reads as TGTGCCAGCAGACCCTCCTTGGGGGGTACGCAGTATTTT.

This clonotype was recorded at least ten times. The genes are TRBV6-5 and TRBJ2-1; 14 nucleotides line up with TRBD2. The germline V gene encodes CDR1 MNHEY and CDR2 SVGAGI. The CDR3 extends over 17 amino acids. V shed 2 bases, J shed 9 bases, and the junction held 9 bases outside the gene matches. The CDR3 DNA reads TGTGCCAGCAGTTACACCTCGGGACTAGCGGGAGTTCGTGAGCAGTTCTTC. Its protein product is CASSYTSGLAGVREQFF.

The V and J genes are TRBV9 and TRBJ2-1; the D is unclear. Trimming cost V 1 base and J 3 bases, with 5 bases left between them. Looked up from germline, CDR1 is SGDLS and CDR2 is YYNGEE. CDR3 size: 13 residues. The DNA of the CDR3 is TGTGCCAGCAGCGTATCCTACTACAATGAGCAGTTCTTC. Encoded protein: CASSVSYYNEQFF.

This clonotype was observed a single time. The V and J genes are TRBV4-3 and TRBJ2-1; the match to TRBD2 covers 8 bases. CDR3 length equals 16 residues. Germline lookup yields CDR1 LGHNA and CDR2 YSLEER. Unmatched junction bases numbered 6, after V lost 2 bases and J lost 3 bases. As DNA, the CDR3 is TGCGCCAGCAGCCAAAGTGTAGGGACTAGCTACAATGAGCAGTTCTTC. Amino acids: CASSQSVGTSYNEQFF.

This clonotype showed up many times. The CDR3 here is CASSSGSSVTDTQYF. The DNA of the CDR3 is TGTGCCAGCTCTTCAGGGTCTAGCGTGACAGATACGCAGTATTTT. The chain is built from TRBV28 and TRBJ2-3, with a possible D match to TRBD2 (6 bases). Germline assignment: CDR1 MDHEN and CDR2 SYDVKM. This CDR3 spans 15 amino acids. V dropped 8 bases and J dropped 3 bases, with 18 bases sitting between them.

This clonotype was seen at least ten times. The V gene is TRBV7-2, the J gene TRBJ2-1; weak D call: TRBD2 (7 bases). Germline assignment: CDR1 SGHTA and CDR2 FQGNSA. The germline V and J ends were trimmed by 1 base and 7 bases, with 20 bases remaining between them. This CDR3 is built from 17 residues. The CDR3 region is CASSLVSLGGARNEQFF. In DNA, the CDR3 is TGTGCCAGCAGCTTAGTGAGTTTAGGGGGGGCGAGGAATGAGCAGTTCTTC.

This clonotype has a count of ten or more. The chain couples TRBV7-3 to TRBJ2-1; D is perhaps TRBD1 or TRBD2 (6 bases each). Trimming stripped 4 bases from V and 5 bases from J, with 15 bases between. Germline V gene data show CDR1 as SGHTA and CDR2 as FQGTGA. The CDR3 consists of 15 residues. CDR3 sequence (DNA): TGTGCCAGCAGCTCCCTGGGGGGCCGCGACAATGAGCAGTTCTTC. Protein: CASSSLGGRDNEQFF.

This clonotype has ten or more counts. The chain recombines TRBV14 with TRBJ2-2, with TRBD2 matching over 7 bases. V lost 0 bases, J lost 3 bases, and 7 bases stayed unmatched. Germline-derived CDR1 and CDR2 are SGHDN and FVKESK. The CDR3 is made up of 17 amino acids. The CDR3 DNA reads as TGTGCCAGCAGCCAAGACGAGACTAGCCGTTACACCGGGGAGCTGTTTTTT. Translating it yields CASSQDETSRYTGELFF. The variable domain in full, completed from reference TRBV14 and TRBJ2-2, reads EAGVTQFPSHSVIEKGQTVTLRCDPISGHDNLYWYRRVMGKEIKFLLHFVKESKQDESGMPNNRFLAERTGGTYSTLKVQPAELEDSGVYFCASSQDETSRYTGELFFGEGSRLTVL.

This clonotype came up many times. J is TRBJ1-5 and V is TRBV18; D might be TRBD1 (5 bases). The CDR3 loop spans 14 amino acids. Trimming removed 2 bases from V and 3 bases from J, with 8 bases in between. CDR1 and CDR2 (germline): KGHSH, LQKENI. CDR3 DNA sequence: TGTGCCAGCTCACCAGGGGCGGACAATCAGCCCCAGCATTTT. It yields the protein CASSPGADNQPQHF. Supplemented by reference TRBV18 and TRBJ1-5, the full variable domain reads NAGVMQNPRHLVRRRGQEARLRCSPMKGHSHVYWYRQLPEEGLKFMVYLQKENIIDESGMPKERFSAEFPKEGPSILRIQQVVRGDSAAYFCASSPGADNQPQHFGDGTRLSIL.